Listed below are T cell receptor beta chains from one sample, sequenced in a study of Ad26.COV2.S vaccination and SARS-CoV-2 variants. Sequencing was performed with immunoSEQ multiplex PCR; in TCRdb, only in-frame clones are kept and a portion is missing. The data contain hundreds of thousands of clones, 80% to 90% of them singletons. The sample here was peripheral blood, taken in a trial of Ad26.COV2.S vaccine versus placebo. These receptors all come from a person between 18 and 59 years old who received the Ad26.COV2.S COVID-19 vaccine or a placebo. Each CDR3 is given without its conserved first and last residue.

V gene,J gene,CDR3 protein
TRBV4-3,TRBJ2-7,ASSHDRESSYEQY
TRBV6-4,TRBJ2-2,ASSQQGNTGELF
TRBV5-6,TRBJ2-2,ASSLWGGSGGTGELF
TRBV12-3/TRBV12-4,TRBJ1-5,ASSWTRLEPQH
TRBV7-2,TRBJ2-1,ASRSLAGSYNEQF
TRBV7-2,TRBJ2-3,ASSPSGATDTQY
TRBV6-1,TRBJ1-2,ASGDRSSGYT
TRBV5-1,TRBJ2-1,ASSLGDREGASNEQF
TRBV5-1,TRBJ2-5,ASSANQETQY
TRBV27,TRBJ2-3,ASSPPGRGYADTQY
TRBV6-2/TRBV6-3,TRBJ2-5,ASSSSTRYMYQETQY
TRBV19,TRBJ1-5,ASSRGGAGVYNQPQH
TRBV11-2,TRBJ2-7,ASSLGPTREQY
TRBV7-2,TRBJ2-5,ASSPPQTGLETQY
TRBV27,TRBJ2-7,ASSLTSGMYEQY
TRBV4-2,TRBJ2-1,ASSQEVGLAGGEQF
TRBV18,TRBJ2-7,ASSWEGSYEQY
TRBV5-1,TRBJ2-1,ASSWDGRPNNNEQF
TRBV29-1,TRBJ1-4,SAQGVDTTTNEKLF
TRBV9,TRBJ2-2,ASSIRTSSGELF
TRBV15,TRBJ2-7,ATSRDRGAGRSYEQY
TRBV24-1,TRBJ2-3,ATSGGTGLSSTDTQY